The 13 T cell receptor beta chains below come from one sample, sequenced in a study of T cell responses to AZD1222 COVID-19 vaccine. TCRdb's copy holds only in-frame clones and misses some; the assay was immunoSEQ multiplex PCR. The sample lists around 190,000 clones, roughly 92% seen once, with roughly 1.3% in the top ten. The specimen comprised peripheral blood, sampled on day 0 of AZD1222 vaccination. The source of these receptors is an adult in good health.

The CDR3 DNA follows: TGTGCCAGCAGCTTAACGGCGCGGGGGTCCGGCACTGAAGCTTTCTTT. Translated: CASSLTARGSGTEAFF. The chain links TRBV7-2 to TRBJ1-1; the D gene is possibly TRBD1 (5 bases). CDR1 SGHTA and CDR2 FQGNSA come from the germline V gene. There are 16 residues in the CDR3. V was pared by 2 bases and J by 4 bases, with 17 bases between.

The chain employs TRBV3-1 (or the pseudogene TRBV3-2) and TRBJ1-2, with D possibly being TRBD1 (6 bases). Germline values: CDR1 LGHDT, CDR2 YNNKEL (reference sequence). V was cut by 2 bases and J by 0 bases, with 10 bases left in between. CDR3 length: 15 residues. Here the CDR3 DNA reads TGTGCCAGCAGCCAATCCGACAGGACTAACTATGGCTACACCTTC. Its translation is CASSQSDRTNYGYTF.

This chain joins TRBV18 and TRBJ1-1; D remains ambiguous. The CDR3 length is 13 residues. Germline CDR1 is KGHSH and CDR2 is LQKENI. The V end lost 4 bases, the J end lost 1 base, and 7 bases lay between the germline ends. This chain's CDR3 is CASSRDKNTEAFF. In DNA, the CDR3 is TGTGCCAGCTCACGTGACAAGAACACTGAAGCTTTCTTT. The whole variable domain, remainder taken from reference TRBV18 and TRBJ1-1, is NAGVMQNPRHLVRRRGQEARLRCSPMKGHSHVYWYRQLPEEGLKFMVYLQKENIIDESGMPKERFSAEFPKEGPSILRIQQVVRGDSAAYFCASSRDKNTEAFFGQGTRLTVV.

V gene TRBV19 combines with J gene TRBJ1-1; D is possibly TRBD1 (6 bases). Germline loops: CDR1 LNHDA, CDR2 SQIVND (reference sequence). The CDR3 has 15 residues. The V end lost 7 bases, the J end lost 0 bases, and 15 bases lay between the germline ends. The CDR3 reads CASKGVGNMNTEAFF. For the CDR3, the DNA is TGTGCCAGTAAGGGGGTAGGGAACATGAACACTGAAGCTTTCTTT. Full variable domain (remainder filled in from reference TRBV19 and TRBJ1-1): DGGITQSPKYLFRKEGQNVTLSCEQNLNHDAMYWYRQDPGQGLRLIYYSQIVNDFQKGDIAEGYSVSREKKESFPLTVTSAQKNPTAFYLCASKGVGNMNTEAFFGQGTRLTVV.

The V and J genes are TRBV7-9 and TRBJ2-1; D call uncertain. Germline V CDR1 and CDR2: SEHNR, FQNEAQ (reference sequence). V dropped 4 bases and J dropped 0 bases, with 16 bases sitting between them. This CDR3 region has 17 residues. CDR3 region: CASSYHKSLYSYNEQFF. CDR3 nucleotide sequence: TGTGCCAGCAGCTACCACAAAAGCCTTTACTCCTACAATGAGCAGTTCTTC.

This clone was picked up one time. The chain carries TRBV11-2 and TRBJ2-7, with D hard to call. The ends were cut back, 3 bases at V and 0 bases at J, with 6 bases in the middle. Looked up from germline, CDR1 is SGHAT and CDR2 is FQNNGV. This CDR3 has 13 amino acids. CDR3 residues: CASSLGTSYEQYF. The CDR3 bases are TGTGCCAGCAGCTTGGGTACCTCCTACGAGCAGTACTTC.

The chain combines TRBV19 with TRBJ1-5, with D possibly being TRBD1 (6 bases). Trimming removed 8 bases at V and 4 bases at J, with 24 bases between. CDR3 length: 17 amino acids. CDR1 and CDR2 from the germline V gene are LNHDA and SQIVND (reference sequence). In DNA, the CDR3 is TGTGCCAGTGTATGGGGCAGGGGACTTGTCGAGAATCAGCCCCAGCATTTT. It translates to CASVWGRGLVENQPQHF.

This chain joins TRBV5-6 and TRBJ1-5; perhaps TRBD1 as D (5 bases). Germline CDR1 and CDR2: SGHDT and YYEEEE. There are 13 residues in the CDR3. V was cut by 3 bases and J by 5 bases, with 9 bases left in between. Here the CDR3 DNA reads TGTGCCAGCAGCTCAGGACAAGATCAGCCCCAGCATTTT. It encodes CASSSGQDQPQHF.

The chain couples TRBV2 to TRBJ1-1; perhaps TRBD1 as D (5 bases). The CDR3 covers 15 residues. Germline assignment: CDR1 SNHLY and CDR2 FYNNEI. Trimming cost V 2 bases and J 4 bases, with 14 bases left between them. The CDR3 loop is CASSERARDGTEAFF. In DNA form, the CDR3 reads TGTGCCAGCAGTGAACGGGCCAGGGATGGCACTGAAGCTTTCTTT. Full variable domain (remainder filled in from reference TRBV2 and TRBJ1-1): EPEVTQTPSHQVTQMGQEVILRCVPISNHLYFYWYRQILGQKVEFLVSFYNNEISEKSEIFDDQFSVERPDGSNFTLKIRSTKLEDSAMYFCASSERARDGTEAFFGQGTRLTVV.

V and J are TRBV5-1 and TRBJ2-3; D might be TRBD2 (5 bases). This CDR3 comprises 18 residues. Germline CDR1 SGHRS, CDR2 YFSETQ. Trimming cost V 4 bases and J 2 bases, with 23 bases left between them. CDR3 region: CASSEGSRPNGYTDTQYF. CDR3 DNA: TGCGCCAGCAGCGAGGGTAGCCGGCCCAACGGCTACACAGATACGCAGTATTTT.

In regard to this clone: This same CDR3 is encoded by further DNA sequences in the sample. This chain uses TRBV6-1 with TRBJ1-2; D not resolved. Looked up from germline, CDR1 is MNHNS and CDR2 is SASEGT. With 1 base removed from V and 5 bases from J, the gap between germline ends came to 2 bases. The CDR3 runs 11 residues. CDR3 sequence: CASSEGYGYTF. CDR3 DNA sequence: TGTGCCAGCAGTGAAGGTTATGGCTACACCTTC.

The chain carries TRBV4-2 and TRBJ1-6; D gene ambiguous. The germline V gene has CDR1 LGHNA and CDR2 YNFKEQ. The CDR3 spans 14 residues. Trimming shortened V by 2 bases and J by 8 bases, and 10 bases separated the two germline ends. The CDR3 DNA follows: TGTGCCAGCAGCCAAACGGGGTCGGATTCACCCCTCCACTTT. Translating it yields CASSQTGSDSPLHF.

The rearrangement links TRBV19 to TRBJ1-1; the D gene is possibly TRBD1 (6 bases). Germline-derived CDR1 and CDR2 are LNHDA and SQIVND (reference sequence). The CDR3 runs 14 residues. With 2 bases removed from V and 1 base from J, the gap between germline ends came to 8 bases. The CDR3 here is CASSILGANTEAFF. The CDR3 region has the DNA TGTGCCAGTAGTATATTGGGGGCGAACACTGAAGCTTTCTTT.